This TCR beta chain was captured by sequencing in a study of blood T cell repertoires in COVID-19. The protocol was immunoSEQ multiplex PCR, while the TCRdb copy is restricted to in-frame clones and leaves out a portion. The sample contains around 220,000 clones, roughly 80% of which appear only once. The table lists this clone with a few counts. Seattle-derived patients entered the study during active infection and were followed longitudinally. The germline CDR1 and CDR2 sequences are GTSNPN and SVGIG (reference sequence). The V end was cut by 5 bases, the J end by 0 bases, with 8 bases between. The CDR3 covers 12 residues.

V usage is TRBV30 and J usage is TRBJ2-7; maybe TRBD1 (5 bases). Sequences were obtained from peripheral blood. The sequence was collected from a woman at least 80 years old with COVID-19, enrolled during active disease. CDR3 bases: TGTGCCTGGTCCAGGGTCTCCTACGAGCAGTACTTC. Its translation is CAWSRVSYEQYF.